This T cell receptor beta chain appears in the sequencing data of a study of T cells in women clearing cervical HPV infection. On this clone itself: The CDR3 end lies 3 residues beyond the end of the read and is filled in from the germline J gene.

This table comes from immunoSEQ multiplex PCR, and its TCRdb copy is limited to in-frame clones, with some not included. The data show under 35,000 clones, and the top ten clones hold over 1.5%. From germline, CDR1 is SNHLY and CDR2 FYNNEI. The CDR3 consists of 14 residues. This TCR came from a woman between 18 and 70 years old with a cervical HPV16 infection that either progressed to CIN3+ or cleared (not recorded which). The chain is built from TRBV2 and TRBJ1-4; 7 positions agree with TRBD1. The sample was blood buffy coat. CDR3 residues: CASRPGQQNSPLFF. The sequenced part of the CDR3 DNA is TGTGCCAGCAGACCGGGACAGCAGAATTCACCA.